The next 12 T cell receptor beta chains were all read from a single sample in a study of blood T cells in healthy people across ages. Next came a second PCR, run for roughly 7 to 12 cycles, which used a sample-barcoded 5' primer along with a J-beta primer mix. TCRdb independently ran MiXCR on the 5' RACE reads; one entry per CDR3 protein. The sample has over 950,000 distinct CDR3 sequences; 45% to 60% are singletons. The sample consisted of blood. The receptors derive from a woman aged 60-70 years in good health.

V gene TRBV11-2 combines with J gene TRBJ2-2; D not resolved. CDR3 length equals 16 residues. The ends were cut back, 8 bases at V and 0 bases at J, with 16 bases in the middle. CDR1 and CDR2 from the germline V gene are SGHAT and FQNNGV. CDR3 sequence: CASGWARRSNTGELFF. The DNA for the CDR3 is TGTGCCAGCGGCTGGGCGCGCCGCTCGAACACCGGGGAGCTGTTTTTT.

This clonotype was observed a few times. The chain links TRBV12-3 or TRBV12-4 to TRBJ1-5; possible D gene TRBD1, 5 bases. Trimming stripped 3 bases from V and 3 bases from J, with 9 bases between. CDR3 length: 14 amino acids. CDR3 in DNA: TGTGCCAGCAGTTTTTCCAGGGCCAATCAGCCCCAGCATTTT. It yields the protein CASSFSRANQPQHF.

Here the CDR3 reads CASTTGGGEAFF. CDR3 nucleotide sequence: TGTGCCAGCACCACGGGGGGAGGTGAAGCTTTCTTT. The chain recombines TRBV11-2 with TRBJ1-1, with D tentatively TRBD1 (5 bases). There are 12 residues in the CDR3. Trimming took 7 bases from V and 7 from J, leaving 13 bases between them. Germline CDR1 and CDR2: SGHAT and FQNNGV.

The chain combines TRBV6-5 with TRBJ2-4; 10 bases fit TRBD1. V gave up 6 bases and J gave up 13 bases; unmatched junction bases: 12. The length of the CDR3 is 14 residues. Germline CDR1 MNHEY, CDR2 SVGAGI. Here the CDR3 DNA reads TGTGCCAGCAGCCCCGACAGGGGGCAGCGGGAGCAGTACTTC. The encoded protein is CASSPDRGQREQYF.

The rearrangement links TRBV6-2 or TRBV6-3 to TRBJ2-6; D unclear. Trimming pared 10 bases from V and 0 bases from J, leaving 10 bases between. The germline CDR1 and CDR2 sequences are MNHEY and SVGEGT. This CDR3 comprises 14 residues. CDR3 coding DNA: TGTGCCATTCGCGACAACTCTGGGGCCAACGTCCTGACTTTC. It yields the protein CAIRDNSGANVLTF.

The chain links TRBV28 to TRBJ2-2; the D is unclear. The V and J ends lost 4 bases and 5 bases respectively, with 14 bases between them. The germline gives CDR1 MDHEN, CDR2 SYDVKM. CDR3 length equals 15 residues. The CDR3 here is CASSSGETTTGELFF. The CDR3, as DNA: TGTGCCAGCAGTTCAGGAGAGACAACGACCGGGGAGCTGTTTTTT.

J is TRBJ2-7 and V is TRBV29-1; 7 positions agree with TRBD2. Germline CDR1 reads SQVTM; CDR2 reads ANQGSEA. J was trimmed by 7 bases and V by 3 bases; bases with no gene match: 9. CDR3 length: 13 amino acids. CDR3 in DNA: TGCAGCGTTGACCTAGCGGCTAACAATGAGCAGTACTTC. Translating it yields CSVDLAANNEQYF.

This clonotype was seen more than once but under ten times. The genes are TRBV7-9 and TRBJ2-3, with TRBD2 as a possible D gene (6 bases). Germline V gene data show CDR1 as SEHNR and CDR2 as FQNEAQ (reference sequence). This CDR3 spans 15 amino acids. V lost 0 bases and J lost 6, with 13 bases in between. DNA for the CDR3: TGTGCCAGCAGCTTAGCGGGAGGCCACATCGATACGCAGTATTTT. As protein: CASSLAGGHIDTQYF.

The rearrangement links TRBV27 to TRBJ2-1; 11 positions match TRBD2. The germline gives CDR1 MNHEY, CDR2 SMNVEV (reference sequence). This CDR3 contains 15 residues. After removal of 6 bases from V and 9 bases from J, the junction contained 10 bases not matched to a gene. In DNA form, the CDR3 reads TGTGCCAGCAGGAGATTAGCGGGAGGGGAGGGTGAGCAGTTCTTC. Its translation: CASRRLAGGEGEQFF.

The gene calls are TRBV10-2 and TRBJ2-1; 11 bases match TRBD2. Trimming removed 2 bases from V and 2 bases from J; junction bases left unmatched: 8. The CDR3 runs to 18 residues. The germline CDR1 and CDR2 sequences are WSHSY and SAAADI. CDR3 sequence (DNA): TGCGCCAGCAGTGAGCCCTCCTTAGCGGGAGGGACCTACAATGAGCAGTTCTTC. Amino acid sequence: CASSEPSLAGGTYNEQFF.

The chain joins TRBV9 to TRBJ2-5; no definite D call. This CDR3 comprises 17 residues. With 5 bases removed from V and 11 bases from J, the gap between germline ends came to 31 bases. Germline values: CDR1 SGDLS, CDR2 YYNGEE. The CDR3 spells CASSKLDSQKGSNEQYF. CDR3 in DNA: TGTGCCAGCAGTAAGTTAGACTCCCAAAAAGGTAGCAATGAGCAGTACTTC.

This chain uses TRBV7-2 with TRBJ2-5; TRBD2 matches 8 bases. CDR3 length: 14 amino acids. In germline, CDR1 is SGHTA, CDR2 FQGNSA. Trimming took 5 bases from V and 2 from J; bases not matched to a gene: 4. For the CDR3, the DNA is TGTGCCAGCAGCCGCTCGGGGGGGCAAGAGACCCAGTACTTC. This sequence encodes CASSRSGGQETQYF. The whole variable domain, filled in from reference TRBV7-2 and TRBJ2-5, reads GAGVSQSPSNKVTEKGKDVELRCDPISGHTALYWYRQSLGQGLEFLIYFQGNSAPDKSGLPSDRFSAERTGGSVSTLTIQRTQQEDSAVYLCASSRSGGQETQYFGPGTRLLVL.